The clone carrying this T cell receptor beta chain was observed many times. The antigen is not known. This sample is part of a study of T cell repertoires in cytomegalovirus infection. Study observations and caveats: Cumulative frequency of public TCR beta families picked out carriers of CMV plus the relevant HLA.

V lost 6 bases and J 6 bases, leaving 15 bases between the germline ends. The CDR3 covers 14 residues. The germline gives CDR1 KGHSH, CDR2 LQKENI. TCRdb called the reads again in MiXCR, with one record for every CDR3 protein. The sample holds 65,000 to 95,000 distinct CDR3 sequences; about 4% are singletons and the top ten take 3.5% to 6%. The chain joins TRBV18 to TRBJ2-1; D remains unclear. This sequence originates from a human donor in good health (CMV status not recorded). Some clones in this sample may be carry-over from other donors' samples. Input material: PBMCs. The DNA for the CDR3 is TGTGCCAGCTCCCCTACGATTGGGTCCAATGAGCAGTTCTTC. This gives the protein CASSPTIGSNEQFF. The whole variable domain, remainder taken from reference TRBV18 and TRBJ2-1, is NAGVMQNPRHLVRRRGQEARLRCSPMKGHSHVYWYRQLPEEGLKFMVYLQKENIIDESGMPKERFSAEFPKEGPSILRIQQVVRGDSAAYFCASSPTIGSNEQFFGPGTRLTVL.